This TCR beta chain was sequenced during a study of T cell changes during pregnancy in multiple sclerosis. The length of the CDR3 is 15 residues. Looked up from germline, CDR1 is MGHRA and CDR2 is YSYEKL. The J segment lost 4 bases and the V segment lost 4 bases, leaving 8 bases of the junction unmatched. The protocol was immunoSEQ multiplex PCR, while the TCRdb copy is restricted to in-frame clones and leaves out a portion. The table lists about 50,000 clones, approximately 94% of them singletons. This receptor was identified in a female donor with multiple sclerosis, enrolled in a pregnancy study. The rearrangement joins TRBV4-1 to TRBJ1-2; 8 bases are shared with TRBD1. Sequencing was performed on CD4+ T cells from peripheral blood mononuclear cells, taken in the third trimester of pregnancy. This CDR3 reads CASSRNSGTGYGYTF. The CDR3 DNA reads as TGCGCCAGCAGCCGGAACTCCGGGACAGGCTATGGCTACACCTTC.